The present entry profiles one T cell receptor beta chain with its context. Its antigen is unknown. No much larger clone is present one base from it, and per-base qualities are unavailable. Per the germline V gene, SGHVS is the CDR1 and FQNEAQ is the CDR2. Taken from cysteine to phenylalanine, the CDR3 has 14 residues. Here the CDR3 DNA is all that survives: 42 bases in frame from base 1. The germline ends are 11 bases apart after V is trimmed by 5 bases and J by 1 base. The immunoSEQ Assay, a bias-controlled multiplex PCR, was used to amplify TCRbeta CDR3 regions from genomic DNA. The original pipeline was this. The number of nucleated cells in each sample was estimated by amplification of reference gene primers within the assay. To quantify the absolute abundance of each unique TCRbeta CDR3 rearrangement, sequence reads were collapsed and filtered. For each sample, productive Simpson clonality was calculated as the square root of Simpson's diversity index over productive rearrangements. The immuneACCESS repertoire file appears here via TCRdb, limited to in-frame rearrangements. These files lack a portion of the clones; in checked studies, under half of the deficit traces to unresolved V genes, and the cause of the others is not known. V, J and clone size reflect that table, while D and trimming were determined from the DNA. Across this sample there are 150,000 to 200,000 clones, with about four fifths seen only once. The ten largest clones represent approximately 10% of the sample.

The data derive from a study of blood T cell repertoires in COVID-19 (dated by TCRdb to 2018 to 2020). For the study in its entirety: Samples from collaborators originated in the United States, Italy and Spain and spanned both the acute and convalescent phases of COVID-19. The prospective study material was composed of cDNA or gDNA derived from T cells, B-cell-depleted T cells, or PBMCs. The repertoires were released in a freely available public database meant as a resource for research on the immune response to SARS-CoV-2. A de-identified subject ID, COVID-19 status, age in years and sex were almost always included in the sample metadata. HLA class I and class II types, where available, came from metadata supplied by the sample provider rather than from assay-based typing. The samples were drawn from two sources: the first 160 participants of the ongoing ImmuneRACE study, and fewer than 1,500 subjects contributed by 6 global collaborators. Subjects who had been exposed to COVID-19, were actively infected with it, or had recovered from it provided the deeply sampled blood TCRbeta repertoires that made up the dataset. Paper-wide results and their limitations: The amount of clinical and demographic metadata varied by source and participant and was provided uncurated.

Each collaborating institution followed its own protocols to collect whole blood in K2EDTA tubes. Collaborator samples were shipped for TCRbeta analysis as frozen whole blood, isolated PBMCs, or DNA extracted from either sample type. This clonotype was obtained from a man aged 55 to 70 with active or convalescent COVID-19. Rearrangement joined TRBV7-8 to TRBJ1-1; the D gene cannot be resolved reliably. Sequencing used peripheral blood. Here the CDR3 is given as CASSPSGSNTEAFF. The DNA sequence reads TGTGCCAGCAGCCCTAGCGGTTCGAACACTGAAGCTTTCTTT.